The next 5 T cell receptor beta chains were all read from a single sample in a study of shared clonotypes between healthy human individuals (dated by TCRdb to 2020 to 2021). The library was made by the immunoSEQ multiplex PCR assay. In TCRdb, the immuneACCESS table is reduced to in-frame sequences with V and J assigned. These tables do not hold every clone; where another copy was compared, an unresolved V gene accounts for under half, and the others remain unexplained. In this sample the table shows millions of clones, around 96% of which occur a single time. Of the sample, roughly 1% is held by the ten largest clones. CD8 naive samples consisted of CD45RO-negative cells that were positively selected for CCR7, yielding a CD45RA+CCR7+ population without TemRA cells. Input material: naive CD8+ T cells sorted from blood. The cell subset or site label of this sample denotes: CD45RA+CCR7+. Receptor source: a man aged 18 to 29 in good health.

On this clone itself: Additional DNA sequences in this sample encode the identical CDR3. The rearrangement links TRBV6-5 to TRBJ2-1, with D uncertain. From germline, CDR1 is MNHEY and CDR2 SVGAGI. The CDR3 totals 11 residues. V lost 6 bases to trimming and J lost 7 bases, with 7 bases between them. The CDR3 loop is CASSLGNEQFF. The DNA for the CDR3 is TGTGCCAGCAGCTTAGGGAATGAGCAGTTCTTC.

Notes on this clone: Other nucleotide sequences from this sample produce the same CDR3. The rearrangement links TRBV4-3 to TRBJ2-7, with unresolved D. The V and J ends lost 1 base and 3 bases respectively, with 10 bases between them. Germline V lookup: CDR1 LGHNA, CDR2 YSLEER. The CDR3 runs 14 residues. The CDR3 DNA sequence: TGCGCCAGCAGCCAAGGGTTAGCAGACTACGAGCAGTACTTC. Protein product: CASSQGLADYEQYF.

Worth noting for this clone: Other DNA sequences in the same sample also yield this CDR3. The chain links TRBV2 to TRBJ2-3, with D perhaps TRBD2 (6 bases). The V and J ends lost 5 bases and 2 bases respectively, with 17 bases between them. Germline-derived CDR1 and CDR2 are SNHLY and FYNNEI. This CDR3 contains 16 residues. The CDR3 bases are TGTGCCAGCAGTAAAGTGGCGGGACGTGTCACAGATACGCAGTATTTT. This sequence encodes CASSKVAGRVTDTQYF.

This clone was seen only a few times. V usage is TRBV7-9 and J usage is TRBJ1-5; D gene uncertain. The CDR3 consists of 10 residues. Germline CDR1 SEHNR, CDR2 FQNEAQ (reference sequence). V was shortened by 7 bases and J by 7 bases, with 5 bases between the two germline ends. CDR3 sequence: CASMEQPQHF. The CDR3 DNA reads TGTGCCAGCATGGAGCAGCCCCAGCATTTT.

The chain has TRBV14 and TRBJ1-2; 7 bases are a match to TRBD1. With V trimmed by 4 bases and J by 3 bases, 8 bases remained unmatched. The length of the CDR3 is 15 residues. The germline gives CDR1 SGHDN, CDR2 FVKESK. The CDR3 protein is CASSPTGDVDYGYTF. The CDR3 DNA follows: TGTGCCAGCAGCCCAACAGGGGACGTGGACTATGGCTACACCTTC.